The entry below gives a single TCR beta chain sequence along with its context. This receptor's antigen is unknown. No quality values exist for individual bases; no much larger clone is one base distant. The entry originates in a study of shared clonotypes between healthy human individuals (dated by TCRdb to 2018 to 2021). General notes on the study: The cohort included three men and two women between 18 and 49 years of age. For each donor, CD4 naive and CD4 memory were each run on three plates, CD8 naive on two plates, and CD8 memory on one plate. The study deeply sequenced blood TCR repertoires of about 5 healthy adults to estimate repertoire size and the extent of clonotype sharing between individuals. To increase sequencing depth and limit assay-specific biases, different laboratories used diverse techniques to prepare libraries and sequence TCR repertoires. Each donor's leukapheresis produced roughly between about 0.85 and 10 billion PBMCs. Study-level results and caveats: Pairwise subsampling led to the expectation that sequencing depth would affect the degree of clonotype sharing among donors. Approximately 5% of naive CD4, 3.5% of naive CD8, approximately 2% of memory CD4, and 0.35% to 0.5% of memory CD8 clonotypes were shared across a few donors. Only blood was sampled, and tissue TCR repertoires likely differ from those in blood. Clonotypes shared by all four sorted-subset donors showed higher generation probabilities than non-shared clonotypes. Estimated clonotype richness was generally larger for naive than for memory subsets. Rarefaction of sorted-subset datasets indicated incomplete sequencing despite the large sequencing depth. Because the study included only a small number of donors, the genetic and exposure-history diversity represented was limited.

TCR CDR3 regions were amplified from genomic DNA by multiplex PCR using the deep immunoSEQ assay. Extracted genomic DNA from each cell subset was distributed evenly across all wells of several immunoSEQ 96-well plates, and each plate was treated as a replicate. Each replicate PCR for sorted subsets received approximately 220 ng genomic DNA, equal to tens of thousands of T cell genomes. The purified libraries were quantified using a Qubit 3.0 fluorometer, sized with a Bioanalyzer 2100, and then quantified again using the KAPA Library Quantification kit. Every immunoSEQ 96-well plate was sequenced on a dedicated single-read 150-cycle Illumina NextSeq 550 flow cell. Per the original workflow: The immunoSEQ output contained only junctional sequences without quality scores, so filtering could not match that applied to full-length reads. To assign V/J genes and CDR3, sequences were annotated using PyIR, a Python wrapper for IgBLAST v1.9, with IMGT germline references. Any read was removed if the V/J assignment was weak (E-value above 1e-6), the CDR3 was missing, or the read contained stop codons, out-of-frame junctions, or ambiguous translated residues. V3J clonotypes were defined as sequences sharing the same inferred V gene, J gene, and CDR3 amino acid sequence. The percentage overlap between two repertoires was calculated by dividing the number of shared unique clonotypes by the size of the smaller repertoire. Richness of each repertoire was evaluated using RTK rarefaction, the Chao1 estimator, and Recon v2.1 estimates of unobserved clonotypes. Generation probabilities were computed with OLGA for all TCRbeta clonotypes obtained by the gDNA method from several donors. Imported from immuneACCESS, the table was reduced by TCRdb to in-frame sequences with V and J called. These copies leave out some clones; in studies compared against another copy, an unresolved V gene accounts for under half, and the cause of the remainder is not known. D and trimming come from the DNA, and the V and J calls and clone size come from that table. The sample table lists some 2,400,000 clones, approximately 96% of them with a count of one. 0.1% to 0.15% of the sample is held by the ten biggest clonotypes.

Donors were healthy HIV-negative adults with no recently reported acute infections or vaccinations. Every donor was a Caucasian adult living in Nashville, Tennessee, USA. CD4+ T cells were enriched by magnetic negative selection, after which naive cells were positively selected on CD45RA and the negative fraction was taken as the memory subset. After blood collection by leukapheresis, PBMCs were isolated using Ficoll-Histopaque density gradient centrifugation and then cryopreserved in the vapor phase of liquid nitrogen. Purity and quantity of every magnetically sorted T cell population were checked by analytical flow cytometry. Genomic DNA was isolated from each sorted fraction and quantified by UV absorbance on a Nanodrop 2000c. Taken from the germline V gene, the CDR1 and CDR2 loops are SGHAT and FQNNGV. Trimming accounts for 3 bases at V and 2 bases at J, while the number of junction bases matched to no gene is 4. The CDR3 holds 15 amino acids from the cysteine to the phenylalanine. Only the CDR3 portion is preserved as DNA: 45 bases, with reading frame beginning at the first base.

The sequencing input was naive CD4+ T cells sorted from blood. The sample's cell subset or site, from its label and the paper: CD45RA+ positively selected. The V and J segments used are TRBV11-2 and TRBJ2-3; TRBD1 aligns with 8 central bases. This TCR was sampled from a young man in good health. The CDR3 region: CASSFDRGDTDTQYF. The base sequence is TGTGCCAGCAGCTTCGACAGGGGTGACACAGATACGCAGTATTTT.